The TCR beta chain under discussion was sequenced for a study of T cell responses to AZD1222 COVID-19 vaccine. Study-level results: Just a handful of AZD1222 recipients tested seropositive at baseline. An increase in Spike-specific TCR breadth and depth was observed after two AZD1222 doses. Reportedly, nearly half the spike-specific TCRs target unmutated variant regions. Females outnumbered males among donors, who were mostly white British; clonal diversity was possibly underestimated.

On this clone itself: Its antigen is unknown.

This CDR3 is built from 14 residues. Per the germline V gene, CDR1 is SGHAT and CDR2 is FQNNGV. The ends lost 5 bases at V and 8 bases at J; junction bases unmatched: 5. The assay was immunoSEQ multiplex PCR, and TCRdb's table has in-frame clones only and misses some. The repertoire includes about 120,000 clones, approximately 83% of them detected once, and roughly 3.9% sits in the top ten. The TCR was taken from an adult in good health. V gene TRBV11-2 combines with J gene TRBJ1-5, with TRBD1 matching over 11 bases. The material was peripheral blood, obtained on day 0 of MenACWY control vaccination. The CDR3 region has the DNA TGTGCCAGCAGCACTGTGGGACAGGGGGAGCCCCAGCATTTT. It is translated as CASSTVGQGEPQHF.